The 6 T cell receptor beta chains below all came from one sample that was sequenced in a study of cytomegalovirus exposure and HLA in healthy donors. The PCR ran on 60 Vbeta and 13 Jbeta primers. Repertoires were generated with immunoSEQ multiplex PCR, while TCRdb's copy carries only in-frame clones and drops some. This sample yields some 150,000 clones, of which roughly 70% are seen a single time; roughly 4.7% belongs to the top ten. Sequenced: PBMCs. These receptors were obtained from a man aged 55 to 70 in good health and CMV-seronegative.

The chain recombines TRBV27 with TRBJ1-1; TRBD1 agrees at 7 bases. The V gene end was trimmed by 4 bases and the J gene end by 9 bases; junction bases not matched to a gene: 8. Germline CDR1 reads MNHEY; CDR2 reads SMNVEV (reference sequence). There are 13 residues in the CDR3. CDR3 coding DNA: TGTGCCAGCAGTTCGAGAGGGGGCGGAAAAGCTTTCTTT. Translating it yields CASSSRGGGKAFF.

The rearrangement uses TRBV6-5 and TRBJ2-7; 9 bases match TRBD1. Germline-derived CDR1 and CDR2 are MNHEY and SVGAGI. The CDR3 contains 14 residues. The V and J ends lost 6 bases and 0 bases, in that order; junction bases with no gene match: 3. The DNA for the CDR3 is TGTGCCAGCAGCCGGGACAGGGTCTCCTACGAGCAGTACTTC. It encodes CASSRDRVSYEQYF.

This chain joins TRBV6-6 and TRBJ2-1; 8 bases map to TRBD1. The CDR3 is 15 amino acids. CDR1 MNHNY and CDR2 SVGAGI come from the germline V gene (reference sequence). Trimming cost V 4 bases and J 15 bases; bases outside gene matches: 17. The CDR3 spells CASSSSGTGSGPPFF. In DNA form, the CDR3 reads TGTGCCAGCAGTTCATCCGGGACAGGTAGCGGTCCACCGTTCTTC.

The chain uses TRBV5-1 and TRBJ1-5; a weak D match, TRBD1 (5 bases). This CDR3 contains 18 residues. V was pared by 6 bases and J by 0 bases, with 22 bases between. Germline lookup yields CDR1 SGHRS and CDR2 YFSETQ. The CDR3 here is CASILLGRGGDSNQPQHF. The CDR3 region has the DNA TGCGCCAGCATCCTCTTAGGGCGGGGCGGTGATAGCAATCAGCCCCAGCATTTT.

The CDR3 reads CASSRPRQAQTQYF. Here the CDR3 DNA reads TGTGCCAGCAGCCGGCCGAGACAGGCACAGACCCAGTACTTC. The gene calls are TRBV11-2 and TRBJ2-5; a weak D match, TRBD1 (6 bases). Germline V lookup: CDR1 SGHAT, CDR2 FQNNGV. V lost 5 bases and J lost 6, with 16 bases in between. This CDR3 is 14 amino acids long. Based on the CDR3 plus reference TRBV11-2 and TRBJ2-5, the full variable domain is EAGVAQSPRYKIIEKRQSVAFWCNPISGHATLYWYQQILGQGPKLLIQFQNNGVVDDSQLPKDRFSAERLKGVDSTLKIQPAKLEDSAVYLCASSRPRQAQTQYFGPGTRLLVL.

The chain uses TRBV25-1 and TRBJ1-5; the D is unclear. In germline, CDR1 is MGHDK, CDR2 SYGVNS. This CDR3 is built from 13 residues. Between the trimmed V and J ends, which lost 3 bases and 0 bases, there was a span of 3 bases. CDR3 bases: TGTGCCAGCAGTGAGTATAGCAATCAGCCCCAGCATTTT. This gives the protein CASSEYSNQPQHF.